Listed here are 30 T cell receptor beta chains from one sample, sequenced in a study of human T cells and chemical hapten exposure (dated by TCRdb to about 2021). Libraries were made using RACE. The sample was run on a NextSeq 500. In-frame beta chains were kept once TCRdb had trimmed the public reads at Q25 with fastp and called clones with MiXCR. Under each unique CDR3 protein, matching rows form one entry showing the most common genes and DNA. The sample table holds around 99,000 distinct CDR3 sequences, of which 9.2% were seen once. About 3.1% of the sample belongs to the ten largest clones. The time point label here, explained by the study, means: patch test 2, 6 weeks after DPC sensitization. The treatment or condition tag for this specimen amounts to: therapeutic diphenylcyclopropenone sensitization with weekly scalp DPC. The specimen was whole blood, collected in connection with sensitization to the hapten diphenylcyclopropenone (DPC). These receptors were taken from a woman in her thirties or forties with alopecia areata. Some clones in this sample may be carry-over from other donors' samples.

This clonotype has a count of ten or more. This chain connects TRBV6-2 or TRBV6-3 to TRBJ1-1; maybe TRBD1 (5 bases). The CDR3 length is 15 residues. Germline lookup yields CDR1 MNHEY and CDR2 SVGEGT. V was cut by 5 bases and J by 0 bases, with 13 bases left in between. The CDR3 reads CASSGGTDLNTEAFF. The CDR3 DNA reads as TGTGCCAGCAGTGGTGGGACGGACCTGAACACTGAAGCTTTCTTT.

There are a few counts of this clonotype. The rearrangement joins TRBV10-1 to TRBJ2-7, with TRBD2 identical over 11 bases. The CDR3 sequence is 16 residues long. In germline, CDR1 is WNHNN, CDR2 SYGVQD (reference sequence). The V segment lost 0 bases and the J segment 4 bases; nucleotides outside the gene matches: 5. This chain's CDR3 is CASSESPSGGYYEQYF. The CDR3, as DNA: TGCGCCAGCAGTGAGTCACCTAGCGGGGGGTATTACGAGCAGTACTTC.

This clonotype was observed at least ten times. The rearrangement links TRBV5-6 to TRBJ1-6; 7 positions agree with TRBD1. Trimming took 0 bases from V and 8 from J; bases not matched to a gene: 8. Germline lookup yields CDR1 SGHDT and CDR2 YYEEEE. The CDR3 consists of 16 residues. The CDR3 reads CASSLVDPGGYSPLHF. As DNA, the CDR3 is TGTGCCAGCAGCTTGGTGGATCCAGGGGGTTATTCACCCCTCCACTTT. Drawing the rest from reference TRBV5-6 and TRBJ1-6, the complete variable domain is DAGVTQSPTHLIKTRGQQVTLRCSPKSGHDTVSWYQQALGQGPQFIFQYYEEEERQRGNFPDRFSGHQFPNYSSELNVNALLLGDSALYLCASSLVDPGGYSPLHFGNGTRLTVT.

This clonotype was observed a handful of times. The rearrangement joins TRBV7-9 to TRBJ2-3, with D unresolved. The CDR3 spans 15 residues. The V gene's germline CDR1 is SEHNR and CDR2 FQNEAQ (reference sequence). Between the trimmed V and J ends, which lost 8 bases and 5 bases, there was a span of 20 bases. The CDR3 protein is CASGPWRLGGDTQYF. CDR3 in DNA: TGTGCCAGCGGCCCCTGGCGGCTTGGCGGAGATACGCAGTATTTT.

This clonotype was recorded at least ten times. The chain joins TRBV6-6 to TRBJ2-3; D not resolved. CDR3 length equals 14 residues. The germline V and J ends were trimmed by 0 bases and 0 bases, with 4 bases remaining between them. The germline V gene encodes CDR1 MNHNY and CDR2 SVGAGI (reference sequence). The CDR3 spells CASSYSESTDTQYF. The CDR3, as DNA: TGTGCCAGCAGTTACTCGGAGAGCACAGATACGCAGTATTTT.

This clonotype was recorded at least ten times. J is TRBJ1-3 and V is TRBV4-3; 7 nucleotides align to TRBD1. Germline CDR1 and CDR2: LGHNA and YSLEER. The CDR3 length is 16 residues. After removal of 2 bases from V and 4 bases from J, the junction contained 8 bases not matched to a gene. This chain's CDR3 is CASSQTGVALGNTIYF. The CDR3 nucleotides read TGCGCCAGCAGCCAAACAGGGGTAGCCCTCGGAAACACCATATATTTT.

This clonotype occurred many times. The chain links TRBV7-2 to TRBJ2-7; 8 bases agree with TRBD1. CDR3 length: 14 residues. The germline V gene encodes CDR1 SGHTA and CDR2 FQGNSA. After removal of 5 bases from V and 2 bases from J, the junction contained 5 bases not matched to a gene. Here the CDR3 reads CASSPGQAPYEQYF. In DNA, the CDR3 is TGTGCCAGCAGCCCGGGACAGGCCCCCTACGAGCAGTACTTC. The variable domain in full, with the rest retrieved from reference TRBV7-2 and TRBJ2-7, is GAGVSQSPSNKVTEKGKDVELRCDPISGHTALYWYRQSLGQGLEFLIYFQGNSAPDKSGLPSDRFSAERTGGSVSTLTIQRTQQEDSAVYLCASSPGQAPYEQYFGPGTRLTVT.

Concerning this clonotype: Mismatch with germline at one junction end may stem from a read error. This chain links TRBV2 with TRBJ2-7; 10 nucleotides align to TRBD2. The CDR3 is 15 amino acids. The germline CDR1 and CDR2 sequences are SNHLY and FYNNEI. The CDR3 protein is CASSEQSGGAGEQHF. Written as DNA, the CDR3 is TGTGCCAGCAGTGAACAAAGCGGGGGGGCAGGCGAGCAGCACTTC.

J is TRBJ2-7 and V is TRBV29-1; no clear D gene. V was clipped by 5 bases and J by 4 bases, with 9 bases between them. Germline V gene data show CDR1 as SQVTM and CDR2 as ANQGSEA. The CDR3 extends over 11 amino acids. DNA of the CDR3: TGCAGCGTTACGGTCTTTTACGAGCAGTACTTC. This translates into CSVTVFYEQYF.

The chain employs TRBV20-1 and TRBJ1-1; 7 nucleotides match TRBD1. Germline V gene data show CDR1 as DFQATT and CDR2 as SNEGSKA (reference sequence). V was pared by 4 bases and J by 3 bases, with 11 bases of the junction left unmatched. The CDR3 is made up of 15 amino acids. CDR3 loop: CSANPTDRADTEAFF. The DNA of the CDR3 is TGCAGTGCTAACCCCACTGACAGGGCGGACACTGAAGCTTTCTTT.

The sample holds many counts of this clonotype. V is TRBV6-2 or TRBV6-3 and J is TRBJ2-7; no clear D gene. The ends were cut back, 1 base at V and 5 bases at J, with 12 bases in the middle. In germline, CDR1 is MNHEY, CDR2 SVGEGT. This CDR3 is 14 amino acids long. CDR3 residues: CASSYLASLDEQYF. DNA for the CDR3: TGTGCCAGCAGTTACTTGGCTAGTCTCGACGAGCAGTACTTC.

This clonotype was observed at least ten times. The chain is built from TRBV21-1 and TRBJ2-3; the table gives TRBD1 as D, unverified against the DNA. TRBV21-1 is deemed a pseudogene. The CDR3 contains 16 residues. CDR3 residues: CASSKPGQGRTDTQYF. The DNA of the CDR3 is TGTGCCAGCAGCAAACCGGGACAGGGAAGGACAGATACGCAGTATTTT.

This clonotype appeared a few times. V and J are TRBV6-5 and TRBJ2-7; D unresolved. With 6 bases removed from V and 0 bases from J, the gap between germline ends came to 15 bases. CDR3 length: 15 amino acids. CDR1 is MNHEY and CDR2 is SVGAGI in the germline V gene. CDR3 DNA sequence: TGTGCCAGCAGCAAAGATCCTGGAAGCTCCTACGAGCAGTACTTC. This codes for CASSKDPGSSYEQYF.

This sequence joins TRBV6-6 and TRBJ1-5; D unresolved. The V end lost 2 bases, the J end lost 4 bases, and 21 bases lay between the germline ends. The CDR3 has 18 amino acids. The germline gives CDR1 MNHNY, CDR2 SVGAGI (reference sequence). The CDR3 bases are TGTGCCAGCAGTTACCTGCAGCACGCCGGCGGGCCTAATCAGCCCCAGCATTTT. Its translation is CASSYLQHAGGPNQPQHF.

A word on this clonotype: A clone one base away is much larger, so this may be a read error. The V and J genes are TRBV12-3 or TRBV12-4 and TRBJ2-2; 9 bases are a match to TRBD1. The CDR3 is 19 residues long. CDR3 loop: CVSSPGDRALHSNTGELFF. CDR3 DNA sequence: TGTGTCAGCAGCCCCGGGGACAGGGCACTCCACTCGAACACCGGGGAGCTGTTTTTT.

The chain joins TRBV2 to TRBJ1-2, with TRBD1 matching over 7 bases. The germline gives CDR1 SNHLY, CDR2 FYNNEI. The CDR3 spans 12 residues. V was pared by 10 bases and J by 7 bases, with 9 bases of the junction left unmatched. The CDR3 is CATGQAVSGYTF. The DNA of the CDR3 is TGTGCCACCGGACAGGCTGTTAGTGGCTACACCTTC.

CDR3 sequence: CASSPDRLNEKLFF. Written as DNA, the CDR3 is TGTGCCAGCAGTCCGGACAGGCTGAATGAAAAACTGTTTTTT. The chain joins TRBV12-3 or TRBV12-4 to TRBJ1-4, with 7 bases lining up with TRBD1. The J segment lost 5 bases and the V segment lost 5 bases, leaving 5 bases of the junction unmatched. CDR3 length: 14 residues.

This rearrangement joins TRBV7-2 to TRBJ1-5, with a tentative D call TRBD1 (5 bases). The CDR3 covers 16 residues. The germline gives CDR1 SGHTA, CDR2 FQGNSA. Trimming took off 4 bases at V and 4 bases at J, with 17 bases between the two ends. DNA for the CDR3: TGTGCCAGCAGCTCCGGTCCGGGGGAAATAAATCAGCCCCAGCATTTT. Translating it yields CASSSGPGEINQPQHF. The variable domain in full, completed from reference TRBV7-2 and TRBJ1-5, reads GAGVSQSPSNKVTEKGKDVELRCDPISGHTALYWYRQSLGQGLEFLIYFQGNSAPDKSGLPSDRFSAERTGGSVSTLTIQRTQQEDSAVYLCASSSGPGEINQPQHFGDGTRLSIL.

CDR3 DNA: TGCGCCAGCAGCACGGACGGAGTAAATTCACCCCTCCACTTT. Translated: CASSTDGVNSPLHF. The rearrangement joins TRBV5-1 to TRBJ1-6; D remains unclear. The CDR3 consists of 14 residues. Germline CDR1 is SGHRS and CDR2 is YFSETQ. V was pared by 4 bases and J by 7 bases, with 12 bases between.

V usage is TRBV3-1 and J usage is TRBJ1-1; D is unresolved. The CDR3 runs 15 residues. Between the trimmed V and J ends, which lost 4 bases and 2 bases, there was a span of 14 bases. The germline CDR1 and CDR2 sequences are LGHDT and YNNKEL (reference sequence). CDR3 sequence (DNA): TGTGCCAGCAGCCCAGAGGTGGCAGAAAACACTGAAGCTTTCTTT. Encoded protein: CASSPEVAENTEAFF.

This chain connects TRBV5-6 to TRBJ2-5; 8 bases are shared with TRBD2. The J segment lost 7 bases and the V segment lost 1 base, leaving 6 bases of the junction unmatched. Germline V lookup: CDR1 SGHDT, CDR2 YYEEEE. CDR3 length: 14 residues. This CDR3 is CASSLPSGSVTQYF. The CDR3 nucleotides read TGTGCCAGCAGCTTGCCTAGCGGGTCGGTGACCCAGTACTTC.

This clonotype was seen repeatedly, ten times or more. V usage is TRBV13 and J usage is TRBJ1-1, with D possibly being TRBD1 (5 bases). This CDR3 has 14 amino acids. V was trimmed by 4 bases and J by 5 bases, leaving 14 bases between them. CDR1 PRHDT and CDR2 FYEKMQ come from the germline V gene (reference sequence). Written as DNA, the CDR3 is TGTGCCAGCAGCTGGGGCCAGGGAGGGACTGAAGCTTTCTTT. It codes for CASSWGQGGTEAFF. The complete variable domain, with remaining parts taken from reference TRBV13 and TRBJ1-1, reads AAGVIQSPRHLIKEKRETATLKCYPIPRHDTVYWYQQGPGQDPQFLISFYEKMQSDKGSIPDRFSAQQFSDYHSELNMSSLELGDSALYFCASSWGQGGTEAFFGQGTRLTVV.

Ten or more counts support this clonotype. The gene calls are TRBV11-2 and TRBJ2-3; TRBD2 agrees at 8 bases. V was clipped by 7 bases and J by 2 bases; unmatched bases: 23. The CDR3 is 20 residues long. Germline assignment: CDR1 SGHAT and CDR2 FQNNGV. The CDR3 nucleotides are TGTGCCAGCACCTCCGGGGCCTCGCGGGGGGTCCTTCCCCACACAGATACGCAGTATTTT. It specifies CASTSGASRGVLPHTDTQYF.

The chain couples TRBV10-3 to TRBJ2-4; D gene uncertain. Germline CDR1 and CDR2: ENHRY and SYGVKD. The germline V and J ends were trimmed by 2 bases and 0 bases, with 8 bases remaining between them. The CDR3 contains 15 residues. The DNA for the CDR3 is TGTGCCATCAGTGAGGTGGAGCTAGCCAAAAACATTCAGTACTTC. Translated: CAISEVELAKNIQYF.

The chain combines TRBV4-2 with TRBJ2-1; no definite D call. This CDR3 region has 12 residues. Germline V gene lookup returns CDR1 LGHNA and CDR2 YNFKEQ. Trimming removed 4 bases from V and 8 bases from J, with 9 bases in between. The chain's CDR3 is CASSLVFDEQFF. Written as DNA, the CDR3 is TGTGCCAGCAGCCTAGTGTTTGATGAGCAGTTCTTC.

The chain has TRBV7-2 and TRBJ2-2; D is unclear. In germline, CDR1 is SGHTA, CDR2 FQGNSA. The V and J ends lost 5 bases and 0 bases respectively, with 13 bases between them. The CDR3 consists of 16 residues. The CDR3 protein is CASSRNSRTNTGELFF. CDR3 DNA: TGTGCCAGCAGCCGAAACAGCCGTACGAACACCGGGGAGCTGTTTTTT.

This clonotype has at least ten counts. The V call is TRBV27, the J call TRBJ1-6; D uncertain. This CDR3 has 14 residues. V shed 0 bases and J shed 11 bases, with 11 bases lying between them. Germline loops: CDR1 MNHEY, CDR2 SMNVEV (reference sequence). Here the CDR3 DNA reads TGTGCCAGCAGTTTATCAGTAGGACCCACACCCCTCCACTTT. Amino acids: CASSLSVGPTPLHF.

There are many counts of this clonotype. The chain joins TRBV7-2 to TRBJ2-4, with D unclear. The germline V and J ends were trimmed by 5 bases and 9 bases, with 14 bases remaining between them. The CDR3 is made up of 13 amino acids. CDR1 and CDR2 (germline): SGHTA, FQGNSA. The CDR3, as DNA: TGTGCCAGCAGCGGCGCAACGTGGAGCATTCAGTACTTC. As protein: CASSGATWSIQYF.

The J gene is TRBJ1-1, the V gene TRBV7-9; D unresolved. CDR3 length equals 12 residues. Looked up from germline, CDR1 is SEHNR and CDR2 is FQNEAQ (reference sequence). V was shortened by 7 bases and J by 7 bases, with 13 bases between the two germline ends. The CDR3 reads CASNPLGYEAFF. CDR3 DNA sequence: TGTGCCAGCAACCCTCTGGGTTATGAAGCTTTCTTT.

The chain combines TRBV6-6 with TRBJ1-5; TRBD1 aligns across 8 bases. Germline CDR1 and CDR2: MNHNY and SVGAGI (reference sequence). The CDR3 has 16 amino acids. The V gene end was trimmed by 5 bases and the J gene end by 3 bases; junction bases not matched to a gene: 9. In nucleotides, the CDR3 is TGTGCCAGCAGTCCTACATACAGGGGGGTCAATCAGCCCCAGCATTTT. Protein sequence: CASSPTYRGVNQPQHF.